This T cell receptor (beta chain) was profiled in a study of CD8+ T cells in alopecia areata. In each case, RNA was isolated and then reverse transcribed into cDNA as the sequencing template. The assay was immunoSEQ multiplex PCR, and TCRdb's table has in-frame clones only and misses some. The sample lists some 180,000 clones; about 48% were seen once. Germline CDR1 SGHRS, CDR2 YFSETQ. V lost 4 bases to trimming and J lost 0 bases, with 16 bases between them. This CDR3 contains 16 residues. Treatment noted: oral pan-JAK inhibitor, 5-10 mg twice daily. This receptor was obtained from a human donor with alopecia areata. This chain connects TRBV5-1 to TRBJ1-1; D may be TRBD1 (5 bases). Sequences were derived from CD8+ T cells sorted from blood, sampled at week 24, from a patient treated with tofacitinib. CDR3 protein: CASSLGRGEVNTEAFF. The CDR3 bases are TGCGCCAGCAGCCTGGGAAGAGGGGAAGTGAACACTGAAGCTTTCTTT.